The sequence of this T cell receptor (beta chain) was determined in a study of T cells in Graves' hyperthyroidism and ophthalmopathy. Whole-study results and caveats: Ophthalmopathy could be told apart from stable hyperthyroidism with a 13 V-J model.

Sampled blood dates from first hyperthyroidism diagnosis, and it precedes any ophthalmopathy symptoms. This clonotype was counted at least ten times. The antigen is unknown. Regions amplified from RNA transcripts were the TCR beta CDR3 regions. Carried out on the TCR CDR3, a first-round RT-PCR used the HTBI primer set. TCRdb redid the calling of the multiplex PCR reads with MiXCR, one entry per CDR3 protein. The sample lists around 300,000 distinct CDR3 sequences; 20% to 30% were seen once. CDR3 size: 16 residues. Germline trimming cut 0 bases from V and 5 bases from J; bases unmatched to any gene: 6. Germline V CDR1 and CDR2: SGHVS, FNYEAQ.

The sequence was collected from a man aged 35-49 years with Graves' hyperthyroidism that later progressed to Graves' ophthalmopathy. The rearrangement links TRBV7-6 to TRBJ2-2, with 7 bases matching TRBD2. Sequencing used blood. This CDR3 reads CASSLARGSLTGELFF. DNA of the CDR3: TGTGCCAGCAGCTTAGCTCGCGGGAGCCTGACCGGGGAGCTGTTTTTT.